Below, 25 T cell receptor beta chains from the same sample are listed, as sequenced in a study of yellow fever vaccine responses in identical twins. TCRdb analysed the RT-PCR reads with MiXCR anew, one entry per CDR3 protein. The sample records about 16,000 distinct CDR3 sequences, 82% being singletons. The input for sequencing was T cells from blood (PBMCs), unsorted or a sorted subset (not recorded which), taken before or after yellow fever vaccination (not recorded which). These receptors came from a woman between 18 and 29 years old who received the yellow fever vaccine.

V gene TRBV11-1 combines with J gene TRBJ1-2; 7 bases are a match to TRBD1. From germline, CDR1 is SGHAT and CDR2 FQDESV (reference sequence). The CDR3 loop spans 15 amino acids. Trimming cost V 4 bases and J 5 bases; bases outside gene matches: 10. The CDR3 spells CASSWVTGTNYGYTF. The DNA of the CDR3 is TGTGCCAGCAGCTGGGTGACAGGGACGAATTATGGCTACACCTTC. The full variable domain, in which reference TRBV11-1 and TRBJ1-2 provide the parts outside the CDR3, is EAEVAQSPRYKITEKSQAVAFWCDPISGHATLYWYRQILGQGPELLVQFQDESVVDDSQLPKDRFSAERLKGVDSTLKIQPAELGDSAMYLCASSWVTGTNYGYTFGSGTRLTVV.

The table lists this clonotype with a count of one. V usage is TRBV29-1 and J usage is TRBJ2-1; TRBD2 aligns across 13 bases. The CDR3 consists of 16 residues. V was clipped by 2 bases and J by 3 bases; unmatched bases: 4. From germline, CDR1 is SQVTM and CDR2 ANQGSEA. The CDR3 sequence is CSVEKLAGGFYNEQFF. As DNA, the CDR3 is TGCAGCGTTGAAAAACTAGCGGGAGGGTTCTACAATGAGCAGTTCTTC.

As DNA, the CDR3 is TGTGCCAGCAGCGCCGTACTAGCGGGGGGCCTCAACACCGGGGAGCTGTTTTTT. Protein sequence: CASSAVLAGGLNTGELFF. V gene TRBV9 combines with J gene TRBJ2-2; 12 bases line up with TRBD2. J was trimmed by 2 bases and V by 3 bases; bases with no gene match: 8. CDR3 length: 18 amino acids. The germline V gene has CDR1 SGDLS and CDR2 YYNGEE. The entire variable domain, with the rest obtained from reference TRBV9 and TRBJ2-2, is as follows: DSGVTQTPKHLITATGQRVTLRCSPRSGDLSVYWYQQSLDQGLQFLIQYYNGEERAKGNILERFSAQQFPDLHSELNLSSLELGDSALYFCASSAVLAGGLNTGELFFGEGSRLTVL.

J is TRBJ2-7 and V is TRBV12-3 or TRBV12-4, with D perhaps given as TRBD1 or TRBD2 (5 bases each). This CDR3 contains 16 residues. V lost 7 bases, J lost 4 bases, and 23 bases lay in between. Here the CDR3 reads CASTHEVGAAQYEQYF. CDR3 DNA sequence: TGTGCCAGCACACACGAGGTCGGGGCAGCTCAATACGAGCAGTACTTC.

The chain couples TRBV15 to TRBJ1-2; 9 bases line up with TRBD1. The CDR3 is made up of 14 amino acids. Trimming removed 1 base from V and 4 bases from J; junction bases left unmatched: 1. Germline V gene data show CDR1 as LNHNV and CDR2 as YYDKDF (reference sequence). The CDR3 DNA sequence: TGTGCCACCAGCAGAGGGACAGGGGTCTATGGCTACACCTTC. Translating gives CATSRGTGVYGYTF.

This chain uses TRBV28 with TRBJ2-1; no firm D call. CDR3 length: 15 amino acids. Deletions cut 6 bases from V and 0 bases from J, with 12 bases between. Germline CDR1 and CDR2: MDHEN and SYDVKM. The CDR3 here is CASRNDVSSYNEQFF. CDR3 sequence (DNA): TGTGCCAGCAGGAACGATGTAAGCTCCTACAATGAGCAGTTCTTC.

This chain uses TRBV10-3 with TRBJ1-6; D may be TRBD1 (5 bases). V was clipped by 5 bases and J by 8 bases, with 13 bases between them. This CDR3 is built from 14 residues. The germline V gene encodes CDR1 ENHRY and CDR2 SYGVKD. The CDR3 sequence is CAISTQGGDSPLHF. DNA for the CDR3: TGTGCCATCAGTACCCAGGGAGGAGATTCACCCCTCCACTTT.

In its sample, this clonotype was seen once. CDR3 region: CASSQDLEGLYEQYF. The CDR3 DNA reads as TGCGCCAGCAGCCAAGATTTGGAGGGCCTCTACGAGCAGTACTTC. The chain uses TRBV4-3 and TRBJ2-7; D is possibly TRBD2 (6 bases). The V end was cut by 0 bases, the J end by 3 bases, with 12 bases between. CDR1 is LGHNA, CDR2 YSLEER, per germline. CDR3 size: 15 residues.

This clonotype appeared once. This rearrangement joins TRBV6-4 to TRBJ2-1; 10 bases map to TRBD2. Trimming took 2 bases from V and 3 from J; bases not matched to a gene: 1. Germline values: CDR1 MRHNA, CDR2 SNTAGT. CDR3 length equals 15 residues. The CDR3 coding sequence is TGTGCCAGCAGTGACAGCGGGGGGGACTACAATGAGCAGTTCTTC. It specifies CASSDSGGDYNEQFF.

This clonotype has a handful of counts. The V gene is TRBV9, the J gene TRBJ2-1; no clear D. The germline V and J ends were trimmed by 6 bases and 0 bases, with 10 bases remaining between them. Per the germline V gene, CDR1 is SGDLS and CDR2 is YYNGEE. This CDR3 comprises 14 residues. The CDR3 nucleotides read TGTGCCAGCACCCCGTCTAGCTCCTACAATGAGCAGTTCTTC. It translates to CASTPSSSYNEQFF.

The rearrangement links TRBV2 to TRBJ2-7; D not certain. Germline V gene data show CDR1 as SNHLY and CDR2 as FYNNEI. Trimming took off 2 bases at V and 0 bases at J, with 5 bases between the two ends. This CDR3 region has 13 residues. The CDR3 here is CASSETPSYEQYF. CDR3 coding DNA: TGTGCCAGCAGTGAAACCCCCTCCTACGAGCAGTACTTC.

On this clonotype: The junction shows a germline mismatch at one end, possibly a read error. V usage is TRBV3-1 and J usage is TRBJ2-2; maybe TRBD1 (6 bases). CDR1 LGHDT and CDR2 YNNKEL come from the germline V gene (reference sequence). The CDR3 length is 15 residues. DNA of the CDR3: TGTGCCAGCAGCCAAGACCAGGGGACCGCCGGTGAGCTGTTTTTT. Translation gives CASSQDQGTAGELFF.

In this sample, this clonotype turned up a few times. This chain's CDR3 is CAIRYLAGEDYGYTF. The DNA of the CDR3 is TGTGCCATCAGGTACCTGGCAGGGGAGGACTATGGCTACACCTTC. The V and J genes are TRBV10-3 and TRBJ1-2; TRBD1 is a possible D gene (6 bases). From germline, CDR1 is ENHRY and CDR2 SYGVKD. Between the trimmed V and J ends, which lost 6 bases and 3 bases, there was a span of 17 bases. The CDR3 contains 15 residues.

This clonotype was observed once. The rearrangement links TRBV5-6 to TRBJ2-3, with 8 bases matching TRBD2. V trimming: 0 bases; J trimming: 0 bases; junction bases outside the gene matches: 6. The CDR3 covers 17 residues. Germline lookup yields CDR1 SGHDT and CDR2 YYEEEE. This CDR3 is CASSLGVAGPSTDTQYF. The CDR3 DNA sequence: TGTGCCAGCAGCTTGGGGGTAGCGGGACCAAGCACAGATACGCAGTATTTT.

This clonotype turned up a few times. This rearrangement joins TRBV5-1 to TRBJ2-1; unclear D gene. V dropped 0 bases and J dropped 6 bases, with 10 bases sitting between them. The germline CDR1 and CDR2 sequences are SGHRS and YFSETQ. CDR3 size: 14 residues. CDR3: CASSLGPNPNEQFF. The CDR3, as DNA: TGCGCCAGCAGCTTGGGCCCAAACCCCAATGAGCAGTTCTTC.

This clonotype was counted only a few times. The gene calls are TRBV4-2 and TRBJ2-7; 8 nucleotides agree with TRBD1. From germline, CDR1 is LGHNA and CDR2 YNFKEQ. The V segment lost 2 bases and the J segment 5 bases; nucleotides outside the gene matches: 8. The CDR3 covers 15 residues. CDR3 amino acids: CASSQTTDRENEQYF. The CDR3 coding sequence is TGTGCCAGCAGCCAAACGACGGACAGGGAAAACGAGCAGTACTTC.

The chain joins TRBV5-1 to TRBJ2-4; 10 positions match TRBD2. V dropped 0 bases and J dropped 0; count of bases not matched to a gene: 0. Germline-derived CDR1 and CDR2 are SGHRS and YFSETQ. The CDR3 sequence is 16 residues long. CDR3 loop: CASSLGLAGAKNIQYF. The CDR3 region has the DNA TGCGCCAGCAGCTTGGGACTAGCGGGAGCCAAAAACATTCAGTACTTC.

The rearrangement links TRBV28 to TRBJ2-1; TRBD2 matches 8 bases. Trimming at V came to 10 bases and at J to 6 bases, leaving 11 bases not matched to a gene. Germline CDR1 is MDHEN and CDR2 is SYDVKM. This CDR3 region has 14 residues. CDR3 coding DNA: TGTGCCACCTGTAAAATGACTAGCGCCAATGAGCAGTTCTTC. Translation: CATCKMTSANEQFF.

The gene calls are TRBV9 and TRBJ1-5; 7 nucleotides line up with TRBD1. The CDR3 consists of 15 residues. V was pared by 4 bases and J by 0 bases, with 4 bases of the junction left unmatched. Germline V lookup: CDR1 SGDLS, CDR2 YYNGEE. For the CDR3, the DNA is TGTGCCAGCAGCCCCGGACAGGATAGCAATCAGCCCCAGCATTTT. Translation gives CASSPGQDSNQPQHF.

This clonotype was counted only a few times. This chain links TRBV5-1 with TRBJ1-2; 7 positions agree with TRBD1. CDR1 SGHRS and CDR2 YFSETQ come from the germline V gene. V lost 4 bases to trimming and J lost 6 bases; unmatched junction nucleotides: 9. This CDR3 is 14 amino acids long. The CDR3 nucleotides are TGCGCCAGCAGCGAACAGACAGGGCTAAATGGCTACACCTTC. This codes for CASSEQTGLNGYTF.

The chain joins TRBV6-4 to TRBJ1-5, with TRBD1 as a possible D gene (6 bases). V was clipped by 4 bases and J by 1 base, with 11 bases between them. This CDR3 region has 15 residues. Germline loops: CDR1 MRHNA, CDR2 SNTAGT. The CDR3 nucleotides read TGTGCCAGCAGTGTCTCCACAGGGAGCAATCAGCCCCAGCATTTT. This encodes CASSVSTGSNQPQHF.

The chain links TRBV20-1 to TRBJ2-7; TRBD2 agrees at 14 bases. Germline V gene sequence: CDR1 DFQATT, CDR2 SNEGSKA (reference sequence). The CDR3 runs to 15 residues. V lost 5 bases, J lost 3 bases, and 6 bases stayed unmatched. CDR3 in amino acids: CSARHGTSGGYEQYF. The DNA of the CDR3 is TGCAGTGCTCGTCACGGGACTAGCGGGGGCTACGAGCAGTACTTC.

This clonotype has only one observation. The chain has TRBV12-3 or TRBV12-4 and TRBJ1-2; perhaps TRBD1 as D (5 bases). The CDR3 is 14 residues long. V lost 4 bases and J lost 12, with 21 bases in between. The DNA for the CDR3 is TGTGCCAGCAGTTCCGCACCGGGACGCCCTCTCAACACCTTC. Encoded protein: CASSSAPGRPLNTF.

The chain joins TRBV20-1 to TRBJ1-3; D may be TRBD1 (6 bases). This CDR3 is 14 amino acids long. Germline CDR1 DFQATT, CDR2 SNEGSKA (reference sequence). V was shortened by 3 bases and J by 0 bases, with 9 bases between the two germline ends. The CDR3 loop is CSASNRVSGNTIYF. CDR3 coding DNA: TGCAGTGCTAGTAACAGGGTCTCTGGAAACACCATATATTTT.

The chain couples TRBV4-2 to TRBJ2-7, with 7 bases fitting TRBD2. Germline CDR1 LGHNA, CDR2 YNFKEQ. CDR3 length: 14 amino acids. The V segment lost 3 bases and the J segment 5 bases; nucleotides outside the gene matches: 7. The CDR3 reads CASSHIREVNEQYF. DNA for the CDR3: TGTGCCAGCAGCCACATCCGGGAGGTTAACGAGCAGTACTTC.